This T cell receptor (beta chain) came from a study of metastatic and nonmetastatic thyroid tumors. Patients underwent thyroid surgery, and none had received any treatment before it. TCRdb called clones again from the PCR reads with MiXCR. Here the sample spans fewer than 25,000 clones, around 19% being singletons. This clone has at least ten counts. The sample holds other DNA sequences that translate to the same CDR3. V was clipped by 4 bases and J by 7 bases, with 13 bases between them. This CDR3 region has 13 residues. Germline V gene sequence: CDR1 SNHLY, CDR2 FYNNEI. The chain uses TRBV2 and TRBJ1-2, with D tentatively TRBD1 (5 bases). This receptor was obtained from a male donor with papillary thyroid cancer or a benign thyroid nodule (not recorded which). Some clones in this sample may be carry-over from other donors' samples. Material for sequencing was blood. The CDR3 region is CASSGTRGGGYTF. The CDR3 DNA follows: TGTGCCAGCAGTGGGACACGGGGCGGTGGCTACACCTTC.